These 24 T cell receptor beta chains were all obtained from the same sample, sequenced in a study of shared clonotypes between healthy human individuals. The method was immunoSEQ multiplex PCR; TCRdb's version includes in-frame clones alone and lacks a portion of them. The profile covers about 2 million clones, with about 95% appearing a single time and more than 0.9% taken by the ten largest. The naive CD8 subset, CD45RO-negative cells positively selected for CCR7, excluded terminally differentiated effector memory CD45RA+ cells. The specimen sequenced was naive CD8+ T cells sorted from blood. The receptor source for this set is a man aged 18 to 35 in good health.

V is TRBV27 and J is TRBJ1-3; no reliable D call. Germline CDR1 is MNHEY and CDR2 is SMNVEV (reference sequence). Trimming cost V 8 bases and J 3 bases, with 5 bases left between them. The CDR3 totals 11 residues. The CDR3 DNA sequence: TGTGCCAGCGGCATTGGAAACACCATATATTTT. Translation: CASGIGNTIYF.

This chain links TRBV10-3 with TRBJ2-4; tentatively, D is TRBD1 (5 bases). This CDR3 spans 16 amino acids. Trimming took 3 bases from V and 0 from J, leaving 12 bases between them. The germline V gene has CDR1 ENHRY and CDR2 SYGVKD. The CDR3 here is CAISDGALLAKNIQYF. As DNA, the CDR3 is TGTGCCATCAGTGATGGGGCATTACTAGCCAAAAACATTCAGTACTTC.

V is TRBV4-1 and J is TRBJ1-6, with 8 bases fitting TRBD1. Germline V CDR1 and CDR2: MGHRA, YSYEKL. The CDR3 runs 14 residues. J lost 10 bases, V lost 3 bases, and 5 bases had no gene match. In DNA form, the CDR3 reads TGCGCCAGCAGCCACCTGACAGGGGTCTCACCCCTCCACTTT. Encoded protein: CASSHLTGVSPLHF.

The chain is built from TRBV9 and TRBJ1-1; D possibly corresponds to TRBD1 (5 bases). Trimming removed 3 bases at V and 3 bases at J, with 21 bases between. This CDR3 region has 17 residues. The V gene's germline CDR1 is SGDLS and CDR2 YYNGEE. CDR3 region: CASSGDPGVGVDTEAFF. CDR3 nucleotide sequence: TGTGCCAGCAGCGGGGATCCGGGGGTTGGGGTGGACACTGAAGCTTTCTTT.

The chain recombines TRBV6-5 with TRBJ2-4; TRBD1 matches 8 bases. Per germline, CDR1 MNHEY and CDR2 SVGAGI. The CDR3 is 15 residues long. With 6 bases clipped from V and 0 bases from J, the junction kept 4 bases outside the gene matches. The chain's CDR3 is CASSRTGRAKNIQYF. CDR3 nucleotides: TGTGCCAGCAGCCGGACAGGGAGAGCCAAAAACATTCAGTACTTC.

This clone was seen a single time. The chain joins TRBV9 to TRBJ2-7, with D perhaps matching TRBD1 (7 bases). This CDR3 region has 19 residues. The V gene lost 0 bases and the J gene lost 4 bases, with 26 bases spanning the gap. The germline V gene has CDR1 SGDLS and CDR2 YYNGEE. In nucleotides, the CDR3 is TGTGCCAGCAGCGTAGATAGCCCTCCCAGGGGGGACCTCCCTTACGAGCAGTACTTC. Its translation is CASSVDSPPRGDLPYEQYF.

This clone came up once. The V call is TRBV4-3, the J call TRBJ2-3, with D perhaps TRBD1 or TRBD2 (5 bases each). Trimming took off 4 bases at V and 5 bases at J, with 10 bases between the two ends. The CDR3 runs 13 residues. Germline assignment: CDR1 LGHNA and CDR2 YSLEER. CDR3 coding DNA: TGCGCCAGCAGCCGAGCTGGGGGAGATACGCAGTATTTT. It is translated as CASSRAGGDTQYF.

The chain uses TRBV5-6 and TRBJ1-2, with 8 bases lining up with TRBD1. The CDR3 is made up of 14 amino acids. Trimming removed 2 bases from V and 7 bases from J; junction bases left unmatched: 7. Per the germline V gene, CDR1 is SGHDT and CDR2 is YYEEEE. The CDR3 loop is CASSFGQGASGYTF. Written as DNA, the CDR3 is TGTGCCAGCAGCTTTGGGCAGGGGGCCTCTGGCTACACCTTC.

This clone was observed a single time. The J gene is TRBJ1-6, the V gene TRBV30; D uncertain. Germline V gene data show CDR1 as GTSNPN and CDR2 as SVGIG (reference sequence). The CDR3 is made up of 13 amino acids. V lost 5 bases, J lost 9 bases, and 14 bases lay in between. This chain's CDR3 is CAWEPGDLSPLHF. In DNA form, the CDR3 reads TGTGCCTGGGAACCCGGGGATCTTTCACCCCTCCACTTT.

The genes are TRBV10-2 and TRBJ2-3; tentatively, D is TRBD1 or TRBD2 (6 bases each). The CDR3 sequence is 14 residues long. Germline V gene data show CDR1 as WSHSY and CDR2 as SAAADI. Trimming pared 8 bases from V and 3 bases from J, leaving 15 bases between. The CDR3 is CASGLLTGTDTQYF. The CDR3 region has the DNA TGCGCCAGCGGACTACTAACAGGGACAGATACGCAGTATTTT.

The chain employs TRBV27 and TRBJ1-5; D is unclear. Germline V CDR1 and CDR2: MNHEY, SMNVEV (reference sequence). Trimming removed 5 bases at V and 8 bases at J, with 16 bases between. The CDR3 runs 14 residues. In DNA, the CDR3 is TGTGCCAGCAGTCTCCTCGGTGCCGAGGAGCCCCAGCATTTT. As protein: CASSLLGAEEPQHF.

The chain carries TRBV7-9 and TRBJ2-1; no clear D. V shed 6 bases and J shed 6 bases, with 12 bases lying between them. CDR3 length: 13 amino acids. Germline V gene sequence: CDR1 SEHNR, CDR2 FQNEAQ (reference sequence). CDR3 sequence reads: CASRDILSNEQFF. In DNA, the CDR3 is TGTGCCAGCAGGGATATTCTAAGCAATGAGCAGTTCTTC.

This clone was seen just once. The chain links TRBV9 to TRBJ1-3; no reliable D call. Trimming shortened V by 0 bases and J by 0 bases, and 10 bases separated the two germline ends. The CDR3 runs to 16 residues. Germline loops: CDR1 SGDLS, CDR2 YYNGEE. CDR3 DNA sequence: TGTGCCAGCAGCGTAGCGGCCGGGGTCTCTGGAAACACCATATATTTT. Protein sequence: CASSVAAGVSGNTIYF.

The chain combines TRBV7-3 with TRBJ2-1; D uncertain. The germline V and J ends were trimmed by 1 base and 9 bases, with 10 bases remaining between them. Germline CDR1 SGHTA, CDR2 FQGTGA. The CDR3 consists of 13 residues. The CDR3 sequence: CASSLIQSAEQFF. CDR3 in DNA: TGTGCCAGCAGCTTAATCCAGTCGGCTGAGCAGTTCTTC.

V is TRBV5-4 and J is TRBJ1-5; the D gene is possibly TRBD1 (5 bases). Trimming removed 0 bases from V and 7 bases from J, with 14 bases in between. Per germline, CDR1 SGHNT and CDR2 YYREEE (reference sequence). This CDR3 spans 15 amino acids. The CDR3 region is CASSLGGSGRQPQHF. The CDR3 DNA reads TGTGCCAGCAGCTTGGGGGGGTCAGGGCGGCAGCCCCAGCATTTT.

This sequence joins TRBV7-9 and TRBJ1-1, with 7 nucleotides matching TRBD1. The CDR3 length is 16 residues. Germline-derived CDR1 and CDR2 are SEHNR and FQNEAQ (reference sequence). J gave up 1 base and V 0 bases, and 5 bases lay outside the gene matches. The CDR3 DNA follows: TGTGCCAGCAGCTTAGCCTTGGGACAGCCGAACACTGAAGCTTTCTTT. Encoded protein: CASSLALGQPNTEAFF.

V usage is TRBV10-1 and J usage is TRBJ2-1; D possibly uses TRBD1 or TRBD2 (5 bases each). CDR1 is WNHNN, CDR2 SYGVQD, per germline (reference sequence). Between the trimmed V and J ends, which lost 3 bases and 7 bases, there was a span of 16 bases. CDR3 size: 15 residues. CDR3 residues: CASSDDLGEQNEQFF. DNA for the CDR3: TGCGCCAGCAGTGATGACTTGGGGGAACAAAATGAGCAGTTCTTC.

The genes are TRBV10-1 and TRBJ2-3, with TRBD2 matching over 9 bases. V lost 5 bases to trimming and J lost 5 bases; unmatched junction nucleotides: 14. The CDR3 spans 17 residues. Germline-derived CDR1 and CDR2 are WNHNN and SYGVQD (reference sequence). In DNA, the CDR3 is TGCGCCAGCAGTCCCGGTAGCGGGGGTGCTCGGGGAGATACGCAGTATTTT. Amino acid sequence: CASSPGSGGARGDTQYF.

The chain joins TRBV6-7 to TRBJ2-7; TRBD2 is a possible D gene (6 bases). TRBV6-7 is an ORF, with its function uncertain. The V end lost 0 bases, the J end lost 0 bases, and 15 bases lay between the germline ends. This CDR3 region has 17 residues. The CDR3 sequence is CASSYSETSAISYEQYF. The CDR3 DNA sequence: TGTGCCAGCAGTTACTCAGAGACTAGTGCCATCTCCTACGAGCAGTACTTC.

V gene TRBV11-2 combines with J gene TRBJ2-5; 10 bases line up with TRBD2. Gene TRBJ2-7 matches the end of the DNA better, so the J call may be wrong. This CDR3 comprises 16 residues. Germline V gene sequence: CDR1 SGHAT, CDR2 FQNNGV. The CDR3 loop reads CASSFDGTSATYEQYF. CDR3 bases: TGTGCCAGCAGCTTCGATGGGACTAGCGCTACCTACGAGCAGTACTTC.

Note on this clone: The sample has other DNA sequences that encode this CDR3 too. This chain connects TRBV6-1 to TRBJ1-5; no clear D gene. V was shortened by 3 bases and J by 0 bases, with 9 bases between the two germline ends. The CDR3 runs 15 residues. Germline lookup yields CDR1 MNHNS and CDR2 SASEGT. The CDR3 reads CASSEWGYSNQPQHF. DNA of the CDR3: TGTGCCAGCAGTGAGTGGGGTTATAGCAATCAGCCCCAGCATTTT.

This clone showed up just once. The chain couples TRBV27 to TRBJ1-5; D unresolved. This CDR3 is built from 13 residues. From germline, CDR1 is MNHEY and CDR2 SMNVEV (reference sequence). V lost 5 bases, J lost 8 bases, and 13 bases lay in between. The chain's CDR3 is CASSPSLLKPQHF. The CDR3 DNA reads TGTGCCAGCAGTCCCTCGTTGTTGAAGCCCCAGCATTTT.

In its sample, this clone was seen once. The chain combines TRBV27 with TRBJ2-7; no reliable D call. Germline assignment: CDR1 MNHEY and CDR2 SMNVEV (reference sequence). This CDR3 contains 14 residues. Trimming removed 3 bases at V and 2 bases at J, with 11 bases between. CDR3 sequence (DNA): TGTGCCAGCAGTTTTATAGGACGGACCTACGAGCAGTACTTC. Translating it yields CASSFIGRTYEQYF.

The V and J genes are TRBV14 and TRBJ2-1, with 10 positions matching TRBD2. This CDR3 contains 17 residues. Trimming at V came to 1 base and at J to 7 bases, leaving 10 bases not matched to a gene. Germline CDR1 and CDR2: SGHDN and FVKESK. This chain's CDR3 is CASSQVSGREGWNEQFF. Written as DNA, the CDR3 is TGTGCCAGCAGCCAAGTGAGCGGGAGGGAGGGTTGGAATGAGCAGTTCTTC.